This T cell receptor (beta chain) was identified during a study of T cell responses to AZD1222 COVID-19 vaccine. Libraries were prepared by immunoSEQ multiplex PCR; TCRdb keeps only in-frame clonotypes and omits some of them. The table records 90,000 to 150,000 clones, about 90% of them present only once. Trimming at V came to 1 base and at J to 3 bases, leaving 11 bases not matched to a gene. Germline lookup yields CDR1 SGDLS and CDR2 YYNGEE. The CDR3 contains 17 residues. Regarding this clone: Antigen unknown.

The study, taken as a whole, reports: Nearly half of the spike-specific TCRs reportedly recognize variant regions that carry no mutations.

This receptor was taken from an adult in good health. This chain connects TRBV9 to TRBJ2-7; 9 nucleotides line up with TRBD1. The sequenced sample was peripheral blood, obtained on day 0 of AZD1222 vaccination. CDR3 in amino acids: CASSVSTNTGGIYEQYF. Written as DNA, the CDR3 is TGTGCCAGCAGCGTATCCACTAACACAGGGGGCATCTACGAGCAGTACTTC. The full variable domain, completed using reference TRBV9 and TRBJ2-7, is DSGVTQTPKHLITATGQRVTLRCSPRSGDLSVYWYQQSLDQGLQFLIQYYNGEERAKGNILERFSAQQFPDLHSELNLSSLELGDSALYFCASSVSTNTGGIYEQYFGPGTRLTVT.